Listed below are T cell receptor beta chains from one sample, sequenced in a study of regulatory T cells in long-lasting Graves disease. TCRdb re-called the multiplex PCR reads with MiXCR, one entry per CDR3 protein. The profile covers a few hundred thousand distinct CDR3 sequences, with around 19% appearing a single time and over 9.5% taken by the ten largest. The same data also went into a second study, on T cells in Graves' hyperthyroidism and ophthalmopathy.

Material: peripheral blood mononuclear cells (PBMCs), obtained at new diagnosis, from a patient treated with antithyroid drugs. The receptors were gathered from a woman under 40 with Graves disease. Each CDR3 is given with its conserved first and last residue. The order of the fields is V gene, J gene, CDR3 protein.

v_gene: TRBV20-1; j_gene: TRBJ1-2; CDR3aa: CSASPEGRLFNYGYTF
v_gene: TRBV12-3/TRBV12-4; j_gene: TRBJ1-2; CDR3aa: CASSFGQWDRANYGYTF
v_gene: TRBV19; j_gene: TRBJ1-2; CDR3aa: CASSPAVGGYTF
v_gene: TRBV14; j_gene: TRBJ1-1; CDR3aa: CASSPESGSTGLGLMNTEAFF
v_gene: TRBV19; j_gene: TRBJ2-2; CDR3aa: CAGQSDRGTGELFF
v_gene: TRBV7-9; j_gene: TRBJ2-2; CDR3aa: CASSPQAAGSFTGELFF
v_gene: TRBV19; j_gene: TRBJ2-1; CDR3aa: CALAGGTRYNEQFF
v_gene: TRBV6-1; j_gene: TRBJ2-7; CDR3aa: CASSPHPRHDYEQYF
v_gene: TRBV14; j_gene: TRBJ2-5; CDR3aa: CASSQEPGGQETQYF
v_gene: TRBV6-1; j_gene: TRBJ1-2; CDR3aa: CASREGGANYGYTF
v_gene: TRBV5-1; j_gene: TRBJ2-1; CDR3aa: CASSSGYLGDEQFF
v_gene: TRBV30; j_gene: TRBJ2-1; CDR3aa: CAWGNRQGANEQFF
v_gene: TRBV18; j_gene: TRBJ2-3; CDR3aa: CASSLYTAGTGTTDTQYF
v_gene: TRBV6-2/TRBV6-3; j_gene: TRBJ1-5; CDR3aa: CASSEAMTRFYSNQPQHF
v_gene: TRBV28; j_gene: TRBJ2-7; CDR3aa: CASSLWLQGSSYEQYF
v_gene: TRBV28; j_gene: TRBJ1-2; CDR3aa: CASSLVQGLGYTF
v_gene: TRBV10-1; j_gene: TRBJ2-3; CDR3aa: CASSDPRVKPDTQYF
v_gene: TRBV28; j_gene: TRBJ2-7; CDR3aa: CASKGFSYEQYF
v_gene: TRBV2; j_gene: -; CDR3aa: CASRRRDHLLQETQYF
v_gene: TRBV6-9; j_gene: TRBJ1-2; CDR3aa: CASSYVGDYGYTF
v_gene: TRBV2; j_gene: TRBJ2-1; CDR3aa: CASSGTWVGSNEQFF
v_gene: TRBV3-1; j_gene: TRBJ1-4; CDR3aa: CASSRQGRTTNEKLFF
v_gene: TRBV12-3/TRBV12-4; j_gene: TRBJ2-1; CDR3aa: CASSRPGAGNIEQFF
v_gene: TRBV30; j_gene: TRBJ1-1; CDR3aa: CAWKEGYTEAFF
v_gene: TRBV19; j_gene: TRBJ2-7; CDR3aa: CASSMSLPSHQFYEQYF
v_gene: TRBV27; j_gene: TRBJ1-5; CDR3aa: CASSLSRGHNRPQHF
v_gene: TRBV9; j_gene: TRBJ2-5; CDR3aa: CASSVGRGAQETQYF
v_gene: TRBV12-3/TRBV12-4; j_gene: TRBJ1-4; CDR3aa: CASAQQGTNEKLFF
v_gene: TRBV10-3; j_gene: TRBJ2-3; CDR3aa: CAIGTSGGPADTQYF
v_gene: TRBV28; j_gene: TRBJ1-5; CDR3aa: CASSRRQGSGQPQHF